This T cell receptor beta chain is drawn from a study of monozygotic twins with inflammatory bowel disease. A remark on this clonotype: Its cognate antigen is unknown.

Study results and caveats: Researchers report that IBD patients shared fewer clonotypes with others than healthy twins, especially amid disease activity.

Total RNA input per TCR library was 3500 ng. During cDNA synthesis, UMIs that each contained a 6-nucleotide sample barcode were added by means of template switching. TCRdb reprocessed the 5' RACE reads and stores each CDR3 protein as one record, lacking DNA. The specimen's table records approximately 400,000 distinct CDR3 sequences. The germline V gene encodes CDR1 MNHNS and CDR2 SASEGT. This CDR3 has 14 amino acids. This TCR was sampled from a human donor with ulcerative colitis or Crohn's disease, or a healthy co-twin of an affected twin (not recorded which). Sample: blood. The rearrangement uses TRBV6-1 and TRBJ1-6; TCRdb names TRBD1, which stays unverified in the absence of DNA. CDR3 protein: CASSRQGLNSPLHF.